The 11 T cell receptor beta chains presented below share a single source sample, sequenced in a study of shared clonotypes between healthy human individuals. TCRdb keeps only in-frame clones here, not all; method: immunoSEQ multiplex PCR. Here the sample spans hundreds of thousands of clones, over 60% being singletons. Sequencing was done on a sample of PBMCs. These receptors originate from a woman aged 40 to 55 in good health. Some clones in this sample may be carry-over from other donors' samples.

This clone was recorded only once. The chain has TRBV30 and TRBJ1-5, with TRBD1 matching over 7 bases. CDR1 and CDR2 from the germline V gene are GTSNPN and SVGIG (reference sequence). The junction had 5 bases not matched to a gene; V was cut back by 2 bases and J by 4 bases. This CDR3 contains 14 residues. CDR3 protein: CAWSRGTANQPQHF. DNA of the CDR3: TGTGCCTGGAGTAGAGGGACAGCTAATCAGCCCCAGCATTTT.

This chain connects TRBV7-6 to TRBJ1-2; D unclear. This CDR3 spans 11 amino acids. V was pared by 5 bases and J by 1 base, with 2 bases between. Germline lookup yields CDR1 SGHVS and CDR2 FNYEAQ. The chain's CDR3 is CASSNNYGYTF. The CDR3 DNA reads as TGTGCCAGCAGCAATAACTATGGCTACACCTTC. Variable domain in full (rest from reference TRBV7-6 and TRBJ1-2): GAGVSQSPRYKVTKRGQDVALRCDPISGHVSLYWYRQALGQGPEFLTYFNYEAQQDKSGLPNDRFSAERPEGSISTLTIQRTEQRDSAMYRCASSNNYGYTFGSGTRLTVV.

V and J are TRBV6-6 and TRBJ1-5; weak D call: TRBD1 (6 bases). Trimming pared 6 bases from V and 6 bases from J, leaving 12 bases between. Germline V gene data show CDR1 as MNHNY and CDR2 as SVGAGI (reference sequence). CDR3 size: 13 residues. The DNA for the CDR3 is TGTGCCAGCAGCCAGGGGTCGGGTCAGCCCCAGCATTTT. Protein: CASSQGSGQPQHF.

This chain links TRBV7-9 with TRBJ1-2; D gene uncertain. The CDR3 runs to 13 residues. Germline V lookup: CDR1 SEHNR, CDR2 FQNEAQ (reference sequence). V dropped 4 bases and J dropped 0 bases, with 6 bases sitting between them. As DNA, the CDR3 is TGTGCCAGCAGCTCGGATTCTAACTATGGCTACACCTTC. This gives the protein CASSSDSNYGYTF.

With respect to this clone: A single base is all that separates this from a far larger clone, so a read error is likely. The identical CDR3 is also encoded by other nucleotide sequences in the sample. The chain employs TRBV28 and TRBJ2-5; the match to TRBD2 covers 8 bases. Near its end, the DNA agrees better with TRBJ2-7, so the J call may be wrong. The germline CDR1 and CDR2 sequences are MDHEN and SYDVKM. This CDR3 has 15 amino acids. CDR3 protein: CASSRSGSLSYEQYF. The CDR3 nucleotides read TGTGCCAGCAGTCGCAGCGGGAGTCTCTCCTACGAGCAGTACTTC.

Points on this clone: A far larger clone is one base from this, pointing to a likely read error. The chain uses TRBV30 and TRBJ2-7; 8 bases map to TRBD2. The V segment lost 4 bases and the J segment 7 bases; nucleotides outside the gene matches: 15. This CDR3 is 15 amino acids long. CDR1 is GTSNPN, CDR2 SVGIG, per germline (reference sequence). The CDR3 here is CAWTPGTRPGPEQYF. The DNA for the CDR3 is TGTGCCTGGACCCCCGGGACTAGGCCCGGTCCGGAGCAGTACTTC.

The chain combines TRBV5-6 with TRBJ2-7; 12 bases align to TRBD2. Germline V gene data show CDR1 as SGHDT and CDR2 as YYEEEE. With V trimmed by 5 bases and J by 3 bases, 6 bases remained unmatched. CDR3 length equals 15 residues. This chain's CDR3 is CASRPGLAGIYEQYF. CDR3 DNA sequence: TGTGCCAGCAGACCTGGACTAGCGGGGATCTACGAGCAGTACTTC.

The CDR3 sequence is CASSLFWDTGELFF. CDR3 bases: TGTGCCAGCAGCTTATTTTGGGACACCGGGGAGCTGTTTTTT. The genes are TRBV7-9 and TRBJ2-2; D unresolved. Germline assignment: CDR1 SEHNR and CDR2 FQNEAQ (reference sequence). The CDR3 is 14 residues long. V lost 2 bases and J 3 bases, leaving 7 bases between the germline ends.

This chain uses TRBV19 with TRBJ2-5, with 7 bases aligning to TRBD1. The DNA end lines up better with TRBJ2-7; the J call may be wrong. The germline gives CDR1 LNHDA, CDR2 SQIVND (reference sequence). The length of the CDR3 is 14 residues. CDR3 loop: CASSILQGSYEQYF. The DNA for the CDR3 is TGTGCCAGTAGTATCTTACAGGGGTCCTACGAGCAGTACTTC.

The chain employs TRBV15 and TRBJ2-7, with TRBD2 matching 8 bases. The length of the CDR3 is 18 residues. The junction had 14 bases not matched to a gene; V was cut back by 0 bases and J by 4 bases. The germline V gene has CDR1 LNHNV and CDR2 YYDKDF (reference sequence). CDR3 DNA sequence: TGTGCCACCAGCAGAGATTCCTTTTCGGGAGGGCCCTCGTACGAGCAGTACTTC. Protein sequence: CATSRDSFSGGPSYEQYF.

Concerning this clone itself: A much larger clone sits a single nucleotide away, making a read error possible. The CDR3 region has the DNA TGCGCCAACAGCCAAGACGGTGCAGTGTACAATGAGCAGTTCTTC. Protein: CANSQDGAVYNEQFF. The chain combines TRBV4-3 with TRBJ2-1; D is unresolved. Germline CDR1 is LGHNA and CDR2 is YSLEER. The CDR3 has 15 residues.